The clone carrying this T cell receptor beta chain was seen just once. The source of the sample is a study of blood T cell repertoires in COVID-19. Overall study context: Samples came from the United States, Italy and Spain, spanning acute and convalescent COVID-19.

In the authors' workflow: For nucleated cells, counts were estimated from reference gene primer amplification. Some clones are missing from TCRdb's copy, which holds only in-frame ones; the method was immunoSEQ multiplex PCR. V and J calls and clone size are copied from that table; D and trimming were computed from the DNA. Of 150,000 to 200,000 clones detected, 80% to 85% appear once; the ten largest clones hold 2.6%. The germline CDR1 and CDR2 sequences are LGHDT and YNNKEL (reference sequence). V shed 4 bases, J shed 5 bases, and the junction held 9 bases outside the gene matches. The CDR3 runs 16 residues.

The TCR originated in a human donor with acute or convalescent COVID-19. The donor label of this sample is uncertain. The sequenced sample consisted of peripheral blood. The rearrangement links TRBV3-1 (or the pseudogene TRBV3-2) to TRBJ1-4, with 8 bases lining up with TRBD1. CDR3 sequence reads: CASSRQGARGNEKLFF. The CDR3 nucleotides read TGTGCCAGCAGCCGGCAGGGGGCTCGAGGGAATGAAAAACTGTTTTTT.